These 10 T cell receptor beta chains were sequenced from one sample in a study of cytomegalovirus exposure and HLA in healthy donors. Method: immunoSEQ multiplex PCR; TCRdb's copy keeps in-frame clones and lacks some. The sample lists around 220,000 clones; about 90% were seen once. The sequenced sample was PBMCs. These receptors were collected from a woman younger than 35 in good health and CMV-seronegative.

The genes are TRBV19 and TRBJ1-2, with D perhaps TRBD1 (5 bases). Germline CDR1 reads LNHDA; CDR2 reads SQIVND (reference sequence). This CDR3 is 14 amino acids long. V was clipped by 4 bases and J by 3 bases, with 12 bases between them. The DNA of the CDR3 is TGTGCCAGTAGTAGCCTCGGGGGAGACTATGGCTACACCTTC. It translates to CASSSLGGDYGYTF.

This sequence joins TRBV6-4 and TRBJ1-1; no clear D. The CDR3 is made up of 13 amino acids. The germline V gene encodes CDR1 MRHNA and CDR2 SNTAGT. Trimming removed 3 bases at V and 1 base at J, with 6 bases between. The CDR3: CASSESENTEAFF. In nucleotides, the CDR3 is TGTGCCAGCAGTGAAAGCGAGAACACTGAAGCTTTCTTT.

The chain recombines TRBV25-1 with TRBJ1-2, with 9 bases fitting TRBD1. The CDR3 sequence is 17 residues long. Germline loops: CDR1 MGHDK, CDR2 SYGVNS. V lost 3 bases, J lost 4 bases, and 12 bases stayed unmatched. The CDR3 nucleotides are TGTGCCAGCAGTGACCCCAAATCGACAGGGGGTGCCTATGGCTACACCTTC. This translates into CASSDPKSTGGAYGYTF.

The V gene is TRBV4-1, the J gene TRBJ2-7; D not resolved. Germline V gene lookup returns CDR1 MGHRA and CDR2 YSYEKL. The CDR3 has 15 residues. V was shortened by 0 bases and J by 0 bases, with 9 bases between the two germline ends. CDR3 residues: CASSQEVSNSYEQYF. In DNA form, the CDR3 reads TGCGCCAGCAGCCAAGAAGTCAGTAACTCCTACGAGCAGTACTTC.

V usage is TRBV6-5 and J usage is TRBJ2-7; a possible D gene is TRBD1 (6 bases). The CDR3 is 15 amino acids. Trimming shortened V by 0 bases and J by 7 bases, and 16 bases separated the two germline ends. Germline V gene sequence: CDR1 MNHEY, CDR2 SVGAGI. The DNA of the CDR3 is TGTGCCAGCAGTTACTCGTCCCCGCCCCAGGGGGAGCAGTACTTC. Protein: CASSYSSPPQGEQYF.

This clone came up once. V usage is TRBV4-2 and J usage is TRBJ2-1, with 11 bases matching TRBD1. Germline V gene lookup returns CDR1 LGHNA and CDR2 YNFKEQ. This CDR3 comprises 16 residues. V shed 4 bases, J shed 8 bases, and the junction held 10 bases outside the gene matches. CDR3 sequence (DNA): TGTGCCAGCAGCCCGACGTGGACAGGGGGCGGCGATGAGCAGTTCTTC. Protein sequence: CASSPTWTGGGDEQFF.

The chain joins TRBV27 to TRBJ1-5; 7 positions match TRBD1. The germline gives CDR1 MNHEY, CDR2 SMNVEV (reference sequence). The V gene end was trimmed by 4 bases and the J gene end by 6 bases; junction bases not matched to a gene: 9. The CDR3 covers 15 residues. CDR3 in amino acids: CASSSGQWVGQPQHF. The CDR3 nucleotides are TGTGCCAGCAGTTCGGGACAGTGGGTTGGTCAGCCCCAGCATTTT.

This chain connects TRBV28 to TRBJ2-1; TRBD2 aligns across 11 bases. After removal of 7 bases from V and 0 bases from J, the junction contained 8 bases not matched to a gene. Germline values: CDR1 MDHEN, CDR2 SYDVKM. CDR3 length: 17 amino acids. DNA for the CDR3: TGTGCCAGCACCGAGGGACTAGCGGACCACTCCTACAATGAGCAGTTCTTC. As protein: CASTEGLADHSYNEQFF.

The chain combines TRBV4-1 with TRBJ2-3, with D maybe TRBD1 (5 bases). The V gene's germline CDR1 is MGHRA and CDR2 YSYEKL. CDR3 length equals 14 residues. V shed 0 bases and J shed 3 bases, with 7 bases lying between them. The CDR3 bases are TGCGCCAGCAGCCAAGAAGGGGCGACAGATACGCAGTATTTT. Amino acids: CASSQEGATDTQYF.

The V call is TRBV28, the J call TRBJ2-7, with D tentatively TRBD2 (7 bases). The CDR3 length is 13 residues. V gave up 4 bases and J gave up 4 bases, with 11 bases separating them. Germline V gives CDR1 MDHEN, CDR2 SYDVKM. CDR3 DNA sequence: TGTGCCAGCAGTTGGGGGGGACATTACGAGCAGTACTTC. Translation gives CASSWGGHYEQYF.